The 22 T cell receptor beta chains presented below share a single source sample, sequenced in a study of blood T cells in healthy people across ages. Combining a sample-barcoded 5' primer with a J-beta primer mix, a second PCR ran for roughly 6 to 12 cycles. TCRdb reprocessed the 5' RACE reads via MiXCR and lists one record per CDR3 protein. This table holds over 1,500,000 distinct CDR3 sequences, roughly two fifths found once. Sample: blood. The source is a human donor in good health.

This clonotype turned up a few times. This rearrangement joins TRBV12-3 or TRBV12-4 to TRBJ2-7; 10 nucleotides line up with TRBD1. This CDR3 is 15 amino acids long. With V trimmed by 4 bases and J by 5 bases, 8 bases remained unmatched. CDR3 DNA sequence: TGTGCCAGCAGTTGGCTGGGACAGGGGAGGGACGAGCAGTACTTC. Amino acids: CASSWLGQGRDEQYF.

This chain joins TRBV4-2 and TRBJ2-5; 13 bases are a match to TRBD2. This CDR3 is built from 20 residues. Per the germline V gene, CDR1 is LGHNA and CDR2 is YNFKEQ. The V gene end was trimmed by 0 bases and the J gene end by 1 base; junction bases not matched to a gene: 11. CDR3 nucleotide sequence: TGTGCCAGCAGCCAAGACCTAGGACTAGCGGGGGCCCGGCTCCAAGAGACCCAGTACTTC. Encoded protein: CASSQDLGLAGARLQETQYF.

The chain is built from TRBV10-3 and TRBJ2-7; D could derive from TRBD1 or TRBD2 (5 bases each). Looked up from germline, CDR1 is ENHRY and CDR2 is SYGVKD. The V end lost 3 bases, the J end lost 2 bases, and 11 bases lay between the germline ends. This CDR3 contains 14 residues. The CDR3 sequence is CAISEGTDTYEQYF. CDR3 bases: TGTGCCATCAGTGAAGGGACCGATACCTACGAGCAGTACTTC.

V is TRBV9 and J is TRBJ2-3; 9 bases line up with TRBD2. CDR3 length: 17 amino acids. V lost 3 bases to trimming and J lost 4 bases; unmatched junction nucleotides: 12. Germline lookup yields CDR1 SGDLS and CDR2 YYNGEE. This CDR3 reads CASSEGLAGGVADTQYF. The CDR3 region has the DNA TGTGCCAGCAGCGAGGGACTAGCAGGGGGGGTGGCAGATACGCAGTATTTT. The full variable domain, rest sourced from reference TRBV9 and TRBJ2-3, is DSGVTQTPKHLITATGQRVTLRCSPRSGDLSVYWYQQSLDQGLQFLIQYYNGEERAKGNILERFSAQQFPDLHSELNLSSLELGDSALYFCASSEGLAGGVADTQYFGPGTRLTVL.

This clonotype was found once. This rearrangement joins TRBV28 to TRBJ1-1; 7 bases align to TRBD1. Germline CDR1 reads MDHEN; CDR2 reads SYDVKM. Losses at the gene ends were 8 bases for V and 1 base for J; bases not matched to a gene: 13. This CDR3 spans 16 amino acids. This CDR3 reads CASREGGDSPNTEAFF. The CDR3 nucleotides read TGTGCCAGCCGCGAGGGCGGGGACAGTCCGAACACTGAAGCTTTCTTT.

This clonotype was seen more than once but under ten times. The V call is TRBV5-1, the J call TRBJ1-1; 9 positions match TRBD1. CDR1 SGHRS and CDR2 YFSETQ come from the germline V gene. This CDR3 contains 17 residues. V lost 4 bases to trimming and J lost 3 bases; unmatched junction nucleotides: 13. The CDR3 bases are TGCGCCAGCAGCCCTGTCCCGGGACAGGGTCAATACACTGAAGCTTTCTTT. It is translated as CASSPVPGQGQYTEAFF.

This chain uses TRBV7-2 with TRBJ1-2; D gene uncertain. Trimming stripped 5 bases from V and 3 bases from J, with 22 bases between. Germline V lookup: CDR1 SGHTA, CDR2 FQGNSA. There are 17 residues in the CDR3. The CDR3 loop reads CASSQTARAGYYYGYTF. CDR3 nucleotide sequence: TGTGCCAGCAGCCAAACTGCCCGGGCAGGCTATTACTATGGCTACACCTTC.

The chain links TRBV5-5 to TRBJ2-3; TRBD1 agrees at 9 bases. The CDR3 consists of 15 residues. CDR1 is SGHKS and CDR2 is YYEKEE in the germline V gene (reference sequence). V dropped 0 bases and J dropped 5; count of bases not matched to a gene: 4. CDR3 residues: CASSLDKTGGDTQYF. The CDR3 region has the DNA TGTGCCAGCAGCTTGGATAAGACAGGGGGAGATACGCAGTATTTT.

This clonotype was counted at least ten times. The CDR3 nucleotides are TGTGCCAGCAGTTTAGACGGCTATGGCTACACCTTC. It encodes CASSLDGYGYTF. The chain is built from TRBV12-3 or TRBV12-4 and TRBJ1-2, with D unclear. The CDR3 sequence is 12 residues long. The V end was cut by 1 base, the J end by 4 bases, with 4 bases between.

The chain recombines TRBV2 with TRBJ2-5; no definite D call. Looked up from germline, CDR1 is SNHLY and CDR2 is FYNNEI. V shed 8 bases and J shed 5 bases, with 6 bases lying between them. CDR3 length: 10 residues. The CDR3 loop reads CASQYETQYF. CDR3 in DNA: TGTGCCAGCCAATACGAGACCCAGTACTTC.

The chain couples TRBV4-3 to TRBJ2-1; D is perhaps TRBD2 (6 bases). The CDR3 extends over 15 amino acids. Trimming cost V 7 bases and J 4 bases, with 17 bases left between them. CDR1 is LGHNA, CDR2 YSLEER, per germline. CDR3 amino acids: CASNHLASQYNEQFF. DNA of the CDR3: TGCGCCAGCAACCACCTAGCGTCACAATACAATGAGCAGTTCTTC.

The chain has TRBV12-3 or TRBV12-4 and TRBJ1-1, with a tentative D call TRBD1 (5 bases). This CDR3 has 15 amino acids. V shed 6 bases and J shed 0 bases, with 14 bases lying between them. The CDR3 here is CASRGEAEMNTEAFF. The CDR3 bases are TGTGCCAGCAGGGGGGAGGCAGAGATGAACACTGAAGCTTTCTTT.

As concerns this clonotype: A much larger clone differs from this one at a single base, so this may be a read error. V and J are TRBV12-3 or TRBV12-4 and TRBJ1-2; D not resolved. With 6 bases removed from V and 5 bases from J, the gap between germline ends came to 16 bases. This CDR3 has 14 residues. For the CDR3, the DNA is TGTGCCAGCAGGTTATCAGGCCTCTCTTATGGCTACACCTTC. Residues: CASRLSGLSYGYTF.

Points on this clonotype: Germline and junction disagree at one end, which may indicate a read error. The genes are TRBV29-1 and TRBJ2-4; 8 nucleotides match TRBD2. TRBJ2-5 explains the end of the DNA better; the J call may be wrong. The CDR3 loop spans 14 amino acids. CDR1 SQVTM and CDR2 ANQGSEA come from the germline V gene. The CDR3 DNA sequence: TGCGGCGTTGACCTGCGGGGGGCCCCAGAGACCCAGTACTTC. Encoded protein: CGVDLRGAPETQYF.

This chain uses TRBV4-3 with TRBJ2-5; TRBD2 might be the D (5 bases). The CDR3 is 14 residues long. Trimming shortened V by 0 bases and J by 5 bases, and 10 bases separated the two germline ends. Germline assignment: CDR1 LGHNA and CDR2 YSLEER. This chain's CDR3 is CASSQDPGMETQYF. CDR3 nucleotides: TGCGCCAGCAGCCAAGATCCGGGGATGGAGACCCAGTACTTC.

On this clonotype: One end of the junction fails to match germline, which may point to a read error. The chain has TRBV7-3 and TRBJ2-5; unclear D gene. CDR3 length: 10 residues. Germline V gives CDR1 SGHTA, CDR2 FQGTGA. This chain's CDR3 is CASSSPTPYF. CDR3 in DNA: TGTGCCAGCAGCTCCCCAACCCCGTACTTC.

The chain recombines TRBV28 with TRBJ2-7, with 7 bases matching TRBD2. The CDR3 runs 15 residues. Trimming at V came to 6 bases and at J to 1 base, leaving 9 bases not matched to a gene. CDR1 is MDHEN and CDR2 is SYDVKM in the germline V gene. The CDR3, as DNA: TGTGCCAGCAGCCGGCGGGGGTCCGGGTCCTACGAGCAGTACTTC. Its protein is CASSRRGSGSYEQYF.

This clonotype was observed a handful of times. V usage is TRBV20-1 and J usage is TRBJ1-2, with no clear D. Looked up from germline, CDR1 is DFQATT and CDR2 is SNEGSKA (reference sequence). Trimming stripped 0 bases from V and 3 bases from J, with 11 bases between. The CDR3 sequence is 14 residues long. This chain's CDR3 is CSARDLFSHYGYTF. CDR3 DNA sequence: TGCAGTGCTAGAGATCTCTTTTCCCACTATGGCTACACCTTC.

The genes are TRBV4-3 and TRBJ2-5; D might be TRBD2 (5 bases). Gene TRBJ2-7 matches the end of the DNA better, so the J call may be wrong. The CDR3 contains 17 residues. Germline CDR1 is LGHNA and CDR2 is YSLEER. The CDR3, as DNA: TGCGCCAGCAGCCAAGAATGGTCAGTTACGAGAGGGAACGAGCAGTACTTC. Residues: CASSQEWSVTRGNEQYF.

CDR3 nucleotides: TGTGCCAGCAGCTACACAGGGGGCGCTGGGGCCAACGTCCTGACTTTC. Amino acid sequence: CASSYTGGAGANVLTF. The J gene is TRBJ2-6, the V gene TRBV7-9, with 9 nucleotides matching TRBD1. The CDR3 is 16 residues long. V lost 4 bases, J lost 2 bases, and 3 bases stayed unmatched. CDR1 is SEHNR, CDR2 FQNEAQ, per germline (reference sequence).

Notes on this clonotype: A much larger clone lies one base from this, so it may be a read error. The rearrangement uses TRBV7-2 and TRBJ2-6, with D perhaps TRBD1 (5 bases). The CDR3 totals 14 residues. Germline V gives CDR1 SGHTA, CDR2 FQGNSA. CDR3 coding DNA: TGTGCCGGCAGCCAAGGGGTTGGGGCCAACGTCCTGACTTTC. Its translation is CAGSQGVGANVLTF.

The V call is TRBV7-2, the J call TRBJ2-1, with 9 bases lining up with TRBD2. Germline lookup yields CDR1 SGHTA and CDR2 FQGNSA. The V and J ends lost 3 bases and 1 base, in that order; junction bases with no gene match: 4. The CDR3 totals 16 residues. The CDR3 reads CASSFRGRESYNEQFF. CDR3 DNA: TGTGCCAGCAGCTTTCGCGGGAGGGAATCCTACAATGAGCAGTTCTTC. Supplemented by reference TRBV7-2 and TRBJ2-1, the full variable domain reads GAGVSQSPSNKVTEKGKDVELRCDPISGHTALYWYRQSLGQGLEFLIYFQGNSAPDKSGLPSDRFSAERTGGSVSTLTIQRTQQEDSAVYLCASSFRGRESYNEQFFGPGTRLTVL.